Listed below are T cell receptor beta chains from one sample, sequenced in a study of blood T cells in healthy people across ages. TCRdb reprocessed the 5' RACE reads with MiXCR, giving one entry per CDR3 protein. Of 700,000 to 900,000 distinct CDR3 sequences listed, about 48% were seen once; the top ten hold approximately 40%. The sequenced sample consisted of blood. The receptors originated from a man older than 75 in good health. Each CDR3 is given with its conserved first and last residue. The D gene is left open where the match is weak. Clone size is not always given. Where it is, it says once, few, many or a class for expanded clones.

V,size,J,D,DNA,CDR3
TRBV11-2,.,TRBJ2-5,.,TGTGCCAGCAGCCTGGAGGCCCCTCGGGCGGAGACCCAGTACTTC,CASSLEAPRAETQYF
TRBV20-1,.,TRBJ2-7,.,TGCAGTGCTACGCCCGGGGCTTTAAACCGGTACGAGCAGTACTTC,CSATPGALNRYEQYF
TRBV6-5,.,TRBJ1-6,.,TGTGCCAGCAGTTACGACCCAGGGATTAATTCACCCCTCCACTTT,CASSYDPGINSPLHF
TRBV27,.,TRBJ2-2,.,TGTGCCAGCGGAGTACAGGGGACTTTAGGGGAGCTGTTTTTT,CASGVQGTLGELFF
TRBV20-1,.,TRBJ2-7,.,TGCAGTGCTAGGGAGGGCACTAACGAGCAGTACTTC,CSAREGTNEQYF
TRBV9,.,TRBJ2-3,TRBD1,TGTGCCACCGGGACAGGGGCCTCCACAGATACGCAGTATTTT,CATGTGASTDTQYF
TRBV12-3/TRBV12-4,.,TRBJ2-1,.,TGTGCCAGCAGGGAAAGGAATGAGCAGTTCTTC,CASRERNEQFF
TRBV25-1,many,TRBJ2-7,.,TGTGCCAGCAGTGAATTCCACGAGCAGTACTTC,CASSEFHEQYF
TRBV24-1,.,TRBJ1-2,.,TGTGCCACCAGTGATTCTGGGCAGGGTGTGGGCGGCTACACCTTC,CATSDSGQGVGGYTF
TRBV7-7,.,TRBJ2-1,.,TGTGCCAGCAGCGGGGGCCTTGGGGGTGAGCAGTTCTTC,CASSGGLGGEQFF
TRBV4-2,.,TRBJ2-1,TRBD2,TGTGCCAGCAGCCTGGGACTAGCGGGAGGGGGGTTCTACAATGAGCAGTTCTTC,CASSLGLAGGGFYNEQFF
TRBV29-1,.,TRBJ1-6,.,TGCAGCGTTATGACAGGCAGTAATTCACCCCTCCACTTT,CSVMTGSNSPLHF
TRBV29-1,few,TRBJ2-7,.,TGCAGCGTTAATGCAGGAGCAGGGTTGAGCGAGCAGTACTTC,CSVNAGAGLSEQYF
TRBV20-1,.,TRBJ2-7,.,TGCAGTGCTAGTGCGGGAATCTACGAGCAGTACTTC,CSASAGIYEQYF
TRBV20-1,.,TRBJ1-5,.,TGCAGTGCTAGATCGCGGACCCTCCCTGGCAGCAATCAGCCCCAGCATTTT,CSARSRTLPGSNQPQHF
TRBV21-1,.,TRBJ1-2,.,TGCGCCAGCAGCCTACACCGGGGCAGGGACTTCTATGGCTACACCTTC,CASSLHRGRDFYGYTF
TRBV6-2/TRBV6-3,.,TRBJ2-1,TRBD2,TGTGCCAGCAGTTACCACTTGGGGGGCGGGAGGGCCGTTGGTATCCGCTCCTACAATGAGCAGTTCTTC,CASSYHLGGGRAVGIRSYNEQFF
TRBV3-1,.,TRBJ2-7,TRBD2,TGTGCCAGCAGCCAAGGACTAGCGGGAGAAGCCTACGAGCAGTACTTC,CASSQGLAGEAYEQYF
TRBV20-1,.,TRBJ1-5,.,TGCAGTGCTACCAGGAAAGAGAGGCAGGGGAATCAGCCCCAGCATTTT,CSATRKERQGNQPQHF
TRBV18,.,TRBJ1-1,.,TGTGCCAGCTCACCACTAAAGGAGAACACTGAAGCTTTCTTT,CASSPLKENTEAFF
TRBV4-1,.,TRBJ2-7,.,TGCGCCAGCAGCCAAGTGGGGGCGGGCTACGAGCAGTACTTC,CASSQVGAGYEQYF
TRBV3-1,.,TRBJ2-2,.,TGTGCCAGCAGCCCCCGTTTGGACGGGGAGCTGTTTTTT,CASSPRLDGELFF
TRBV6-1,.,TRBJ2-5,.,TGTGCCAGCCCCTCTCGGTCAGCACAAGAGACCCAGTACTTC,CASPSRSAQETQYF